This T cell receptor (beta chain) was captured by sequencing in a study of T-cell memory formation after mild COVID-19. As for this clonotype: What it binds is not known.

Study-wide findings and caveats: Pre-infection memory held some responding clones, suggesting pre-existing cross-reactive T cells responded. Clones that contracted from day 15 to 85 had balanced CD4/CD8; later expanders were CD4+ biased.

Via MiXCR, TCRdb re-called the 5' RACE reads, giving one row per CDR3 protein. Among about 290,000 distinct CDR3 sequences listed, more than 15% were seen once. The CDR3 covers 14 residues. Germline CDR1 reads MNHNS; CDR2 reads SASEGT. Unmatched junction bases numbered 7, after V lost 10 bases and J lost 2 bases. The specimen sequenced was PBMCs or a T cell subset sorted from them (not recorded which). This TCR came from a man aged 18 to 29 who had mild COVID-19 (a few samples of this study predate the infection). Cell type and time point are not known. The V and J genes are TRBV6-1 and TRBJ2-3; TRBD1 aligns across 9 bases. CDR3 bases: TGTGCCATGTGGACAGGGGATGCCACAGATACGCAGTATTTT. Its protein is CAMWTGDATDTQYF.